This T cell receptor (beta chain) stems from a study of cytomegalovirus exposure and HLA in healthy donors. Both 60 Vbeta primers and 13 Jbeta primers went into the PCR. The repertoire was sequenced with immunoSEQ multiplex PCR; TCRdb's copy has only in-frame clones and lacks some. The table shows about 220,000 clones, with around 76% occurring only once. Per the germline V gene, CDR1 is LNHDA and CDR2 is SQIVND (reference sequence). The ends were cut back, 5 bases at V and 6 bases at J, with 22 bases in the middle. The CDR3 spans 17 residues. The chain couples TRBV19 to TRBJ2-2, with D tentatively TRBD1 (6 bases). Sequencing was done on a sample of PBMCs. The origin of this receptor is a man between 18 and 29 years old in good health and CMV-seronegative. CDR3 DNA sequence: TGTGCCAGTAGTGGCCGGGACACCTTTTCTGGACCCGGGGAGCTGTTTTTT. Its translation: CASSGRDTFSGPGELFF.